In its sample, the clone carrying this T cell receptor (beta chain) was seen a few times. Its antigen is unidentified. The V gene lost 1 base and the J gene lost 14 bases, with 23 bases spanning the gap. Germline V gene data show CDR1 as SGHVS and CDR2 as FNYEAQ. The CDR3 contains 15 residues. Primers used in a second PCR of roughly 6 to 12 cycles were a sample-barcoded 5' primer and a J-beta primer mix. TCRdb re-called the 5' RACE reads through MiXCR, storing one row per CDR3 protein. The table records 760,000 or so distinct CDR3 sequences, approximately 25% of them present only once. This entry belongs to a study of blood T cells in healthy people across ages. Study-level points and caveats: Observed TCR beta diversity showed a strong correlation with the percentage of naive T cells as measured by flow cytometry.

A further study also used this sample, focusing on T cells of mothers and their children. That report notes: There were over 10 million TCR beta CDR3 reads from each mother and a few million from each child.

The TCR comes from a boy aged 5-17 years in good health. Sequenced material: blood. The chain recombines TRBV7-6 with TRBJ2-5, with D hard to call. CDR3 residues: CASSLGLRTPVEQYF. The CDR3 nucleotides are TGTGCCAGCAGCTTAGGTCTCCGGACCCCCGTCGAGCAATACTTC. The full variable domain, its missing parts supplied by reference TRBV7-6 and TRBJ2-5, is GAGVSQSPRYKVTKRGQDVALRCDPISGHVSLYWYRQALGQGPEFLTYFNYEAQQDKSGLPNDRFSAERPEGSISTLTIQRTEQRDSAMYRCASSLGLRTPVEQYFGPGTRLLVL.